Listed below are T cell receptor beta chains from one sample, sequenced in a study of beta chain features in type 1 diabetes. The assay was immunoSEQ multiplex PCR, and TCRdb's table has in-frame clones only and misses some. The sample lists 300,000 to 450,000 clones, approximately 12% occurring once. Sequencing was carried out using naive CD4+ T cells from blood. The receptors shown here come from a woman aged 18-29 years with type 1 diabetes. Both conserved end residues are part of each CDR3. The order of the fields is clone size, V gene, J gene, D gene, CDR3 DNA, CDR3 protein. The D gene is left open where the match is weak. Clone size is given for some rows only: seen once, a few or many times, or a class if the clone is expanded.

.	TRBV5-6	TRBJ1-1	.	TGTGCCAGCAGCTTGTGGCTGCTCCTGAACACTGAAGCTTTCTTT	CASSLWLLLNTEAFF
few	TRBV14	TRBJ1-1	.	TGTGCCAGCAGCCAAGGGATTGGCAGGACTTTCTTT	CASSQGIGRTFF
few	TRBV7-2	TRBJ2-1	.	TGTGCCAGCAGCTCGGTCCGGGACTCACCTGAGCAGTTCTTC	CASSSVRDSPEQFF
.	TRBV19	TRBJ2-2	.	TGTGCCACCTCCTTGGCGGCCGGGGAGCTGTTTTTT	CATSLAAGELFF
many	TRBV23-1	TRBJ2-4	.	TGCGCCAGCGGCCCCAAAAACATTCAGTACTTC	CASGPKNIQYF
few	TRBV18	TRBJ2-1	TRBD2	TGTGCCAGCTCTCCGGGACTAGAGTTTTATGCGAAAGAGCAGTTCTTC	CASSPGLEFYAKEQFF
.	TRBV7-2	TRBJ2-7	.	TGTGCCAGCAGCCAATCAGGGGTAGGGCAGTACTTC	CASSQSGVGQYF
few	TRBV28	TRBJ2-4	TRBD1	TGTGCCAGCAGTTCCGGGACAGAAAACATTCAGTACTTC	CASSSGTENIQYF
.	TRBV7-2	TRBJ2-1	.	TGTGCCAGCAGCTTAGCGACGGGACATAGGTATGAGCAGTTCTTC	CASSLATGHRYEQFF
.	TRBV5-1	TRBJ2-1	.	TGCGCCAGCAGCTCAGGGGATTTCAACCCGAACAATGAGCAGTTCTTC	CASSSGDFNPNNEQFF
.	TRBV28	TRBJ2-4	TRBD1	TGTGCCAGCAGTCCGGGGACAGGATTAACCAAAAACATTCAGTACTTC	CASSPGTGLTKNIQYF
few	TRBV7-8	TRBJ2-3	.	TGTGCCAGCAGCTTTACGGGGAGCGATACGCAGTATTTT	CASSFTGSDTQYF
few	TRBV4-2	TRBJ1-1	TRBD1	TGTGCCAGCAGCACCCGACAGGGCGCGAACACTGAAGCTTTCTTT	CASSTRQGANTEAFF
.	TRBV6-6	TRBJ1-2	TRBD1	TGTGCCAGCAGCCCCGGGACAGGGGGATATGGCTACACCTTC	CASSPGTGGYGYTF
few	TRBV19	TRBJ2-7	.	TGTGCCAGTAGCCGGGACACCTACTACGAGCAGTACTTC	CASSRDTYYEQYF
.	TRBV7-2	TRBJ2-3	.	TGTGCCAGCAGTTCCTGGGGGCCGGGAGATACGCAGTATTTT	CASSSWGPGDTQYF
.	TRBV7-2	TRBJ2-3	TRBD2	TGTGCCAGCAGCTTAGAGATTGTGGGACTAGCCGTCACAGATACGCAGTATTTT	CASSLEIVGLAVTDTQYF
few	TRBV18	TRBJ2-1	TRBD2	TGTGCCAGCTCTCGCGGAATTAGCGGGAGGCCCAATGAGCAGTTCTTC	CASSRGISGRPNEQFF
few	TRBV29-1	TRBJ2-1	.	TGCAGCGTTGAAGCGGCCGGACCGGGGAATGAGCAGTTCTTC	CSVEAAGPGNEQFF
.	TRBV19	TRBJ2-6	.	TGTGCCAGTAGATCGGGAACTGGGGCCAACGTCCTGACTTTC	CASRSGTGANVLTF
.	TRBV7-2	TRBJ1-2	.	TGTGCCAGCAGCGTTAATGGGGGGTACGGTGGCTACACCTTC	CASSVNGGYGGYTF
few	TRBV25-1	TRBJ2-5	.	TGTGCCACTGACGGGGGGCACGAGACCCAGTACTTC	CATDGGHETQYF
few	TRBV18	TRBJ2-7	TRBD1	TGTGCCAGCTCGCCGGGACAGGGTAGCTACGAGCAGTACTTC	CASSPGQGSYEQYF
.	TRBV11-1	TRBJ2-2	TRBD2	TGTGCCAGCAGCCTCGGGCTAGCGGGGTTGAACACCGGGGAGCTGTTTTTT	CASSLGLAGLNTGELFF
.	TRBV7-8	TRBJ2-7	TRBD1	TGTGCCAGCAGCTTAGTGGGCCCAGGGACAGCGCATCCCTACGAGCAGTACTTC	CASSLVGPGTAHPYEQYF
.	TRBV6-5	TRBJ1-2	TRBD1	TGTGCCAGCAGTTACTCGGACAGGCCAACTTATGGCTACACCTTC	CASSYSDRPTYGYTF
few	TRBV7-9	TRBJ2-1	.	TGTGCCAGCAGCCCCCTAGCGCTAACCTACAATGAGCAGTTCTTC	CASSPLALTYNEQFF
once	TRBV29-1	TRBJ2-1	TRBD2	TGCAGCGTTGGGGGTAGAGTGCGGGAGAATGAGCAGTTCTTC	CSVGGRVRENEQFF
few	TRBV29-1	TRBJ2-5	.	TGCAGCGTTGAGCCAGGGGAAGAGACCCAGTACTTC	CSVEPGEETQYF
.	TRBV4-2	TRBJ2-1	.	TGTGCCAGCAGCCAGCGGCGGAATGAGCAGTTCTTC	CASSQRRNEQFF
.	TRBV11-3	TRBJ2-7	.	TGTGCCAGCAGCCTGAGTAGCGGCAGCGTCTACGAGCAGTACTTC	CASSLSSGSVYEQYF
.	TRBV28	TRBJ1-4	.	TGTGCCAGCAGTACCCTACCCAAAAAACTGTTTTTT	CASSTLPKKLFF
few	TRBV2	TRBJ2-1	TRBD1	TGTGCCAGCACAGGGGGTCCCTCCTACAATGAGCAGTTCTTC	CASTGGPSYNEQFF
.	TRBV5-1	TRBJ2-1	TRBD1	TGCGCCAGCAGCGGCGGGACAGGCTCCAATGAGCAGTTCTTC	CASSGGTGSNEQFF
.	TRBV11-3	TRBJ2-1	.	TGTGCCAGCAGCACTCGGCGGAGAACCTACAATGAGCAGTTCTTC	CASSTRRRTYNEQFF
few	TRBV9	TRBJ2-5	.	TGTGCCAGCAGCCCTTGGCAGTACCAAGAGACCCAGTACTTC	CASSPWQYQETQYF
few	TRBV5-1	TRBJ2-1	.	TGCGCCAGCACCCGCGGCTCCCTGGAATACAATGAGCAGTTCTTC	CASTRGSLEYNEQFF
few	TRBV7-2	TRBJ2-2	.	TGTGCCAGCAGCCGACAGTGGGAAAACACCGGGGAGCTGTTTTTT	CASSRQWENTGELFF
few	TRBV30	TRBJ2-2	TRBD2	TGTGCCTGGAGTTTGGGACTACCGAACACCGGGGAGCTGTTTTTT	CAWSLGLPNTGELFF
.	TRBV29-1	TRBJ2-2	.	TGCAGCGTTACCAGGGAGGTCGGCACCGGGGAGCTGTTTTTT	CSVTREVGTGELFF
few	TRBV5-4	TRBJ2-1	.	TGTGCCAGCAGCTTGGCCATAGCCAATGAGCAGTTCTTC	CASSLAIANEQFF
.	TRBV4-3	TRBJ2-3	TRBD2	TGCGCCAGCAGCCAAGAAACGCTAGCGGGGGGATCGGATACGCAGTATTTT	CASSQETLAGGSDTQYF
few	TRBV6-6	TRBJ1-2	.	TGTGCCAGCAGTTACGGAGGAAGCGGCTATGGCTACACCTTC	CASSYGGSGYGYTF
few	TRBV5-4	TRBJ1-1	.	TGTGCCAGCAGCTCACCCGGCCAGGGGAACGCTGAAGCTTTCTTT	CASSSPGQGNAEAFF
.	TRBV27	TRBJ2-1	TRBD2	TGTGCCAGCAGGCGGGAGGGCGCATCTAGTGAGCAGTTCTTC	CASRREGASSEQFF
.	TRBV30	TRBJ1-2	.	TGTGCCTGGTCCCAGGGGTCCTATGGCTACACCTTC	CAWSQGSYGYTF
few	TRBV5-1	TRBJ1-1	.	TGCGCCAGCTCCAGGGGGAACACTGAAGCTTTCTTT	CASSRGNTEAFF
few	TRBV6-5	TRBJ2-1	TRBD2	TGTGCCAGCAGTTACTCGGGACTAGCGGGGGACAATGAGCAGTTCTTC	CASSYSGLAGDNEQFF
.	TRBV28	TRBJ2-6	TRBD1	TGTGCCAGCAGTCTAGGGGGCTCCGGGGCCAACGTCCTGACTTTC	CASSLGGSGANVLTF
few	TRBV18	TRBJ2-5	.	TGTGCCAGCTCACCACAAGGCGGTACTCAAGAGACCCAGTACTTC	CASSPQGGTQETQYF
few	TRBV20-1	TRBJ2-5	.	TGCAGTAGGACTACTAAAGAGACCCAGTACTTC	CSRTTKETQYF
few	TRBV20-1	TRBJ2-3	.	TGCAGTGCTACCCTAGAGCTCATCCAGTATTTT	CSATLELIQYF
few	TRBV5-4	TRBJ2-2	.	TGTGCCAGCAGAACAATGACCGGTTCGGGTGAAAGGGAGCTGTTTTTT	CASRTMTGSGERELFF
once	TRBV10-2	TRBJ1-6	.	TGCGCCAGCAGTGGCAAGGCGGGTTTTAATTCACCCCTCCACTTT	CASSGKAGFNSPLHF
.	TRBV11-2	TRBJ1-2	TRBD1	TGTGCCAGCAGATTGGGACAGGGGTATGGCTACACCTTC	CASRLGQGYGYTF
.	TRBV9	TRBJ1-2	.	TGTGCCAGCAGCGCCGAGGCGTATGGCTACACCTTC	CASSAEAYGYTF
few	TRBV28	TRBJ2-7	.	TGTGCCAGCAGTCCCTATGCCTCGCAGGGGTACTACGAGCAGTACTTC	CASSPYASQGYYEQYF
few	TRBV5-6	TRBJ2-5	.	TGTGCCAGCAGCCTGGGACCGACTGTGGAGACCCAGTACTTC	CASSLGPTVETQYF
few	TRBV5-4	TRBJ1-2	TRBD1	TGTGCCAGCACCCCGACAGGGACCTATGGCTACACCTTC	CASTPTGTYGYTF
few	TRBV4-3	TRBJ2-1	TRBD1	TGCGCCAGCAGCCAAGATATTAGGGGGCCTGAGCAGTTCTTC	CASSQDIRGPEQFF